The 21 T cell receptor beta chains below all came from one sample that was sequenced in a study of human T cells and chemical hapten exposure. The time point was: patch test 3, about 24 weeks after DPC sensitization. The treatment: therapeutic diphenylcyclopropenone sensitization with weekly scalp DPC. TCRdb re-derived calls from the RACE reads in MiXCR, one entry per CDR3 protein. Of tens of thousands of distinct CDR3 sequences in the sample, 13% were seen once. Sequenced here: whole blood, sampled in connection with sensitization to the hapten diphenylcyclopropenone (DPC). Receptor source: a woman in her 50s with alopecia areata. Some clones in this sample may be carry-over from other donors' samples.

This chain uses TRBV6-5 with TRBJ1-1; D is ambiguous. Germline CDR1 is MNHEY and CDR2 is SVGAGI. This CDR3 comprises 18 residues. Trimming cost V 0 bases and J 2 bases, with 19 bases left between them. This CDR3 reads CASSYSNVGGSFNTEAFF. The CDR3 nucleotides are TGTGCCAGCAGTTACTCGAACGTGGGCGGCAGTTTTAACACTGAAGCTTTCTTT.

This clonotype was found many times. The gene calls are TRBV10-1 and TRBJ2-4; D perhaps matches TRBD2 (6 bases). The CDR3 has 15 amino acids. V dropped 6 bases and J dropped 6 bases, with 18 bases sitting between them. Germline V CDR1 and CDR2: WNHNN, SYGVQD (reference sequence). CDR3 coding DNA: TGCGCCAGCAGCCTCAGCCGGGGGACGATAAACATTCAGTACTTC. It encodes CASSLSRGTINIQYF.

This chain links TRBV20-1 with TRBJ2-4; 8 bases match TRBD1. CDR1 and CDR2 (germline): DFQATT, SNEGSKA (reference sequence). V lost 3 bases, J lost 6 bases, and 10 bases stayed unmatched. This CDR3 has 15 amino acids. This CDR3 is CSARAVDRARNIQYF. CDR3 DNA: TGCAGTGCTAGGGCTGTGGACAGGGCTCGAAACATTCAGTACTTC.

This clonotype was seen more than once but under ten times. The rearrangement links TRBV27 to TRBJ2-7, with 7 bases matching TRBD2. The CDR3 extends over 15 amino acids. From germline, CDR1 is MNHEY and CDR2 SMNVEV (reference sequence). The ends lost 8 bases at V and 2 bases at J; junction bases unmatched: 12. In nucleotides, the CDR3 is TGTGCCAGCTCGTCGGGCGGGAGTATCACCTACGAGCAGTACTTC. It translates to CASSSGGSITYEQYF.

The chain joins TRBV4-1 to TRBJ2-1; D call uncertain. In germline, CDR1 is MGHRA, CDR2 YSYEKL. V dropped 1 base and J dropped 8 bases, with 9 bases sitting between them. The CDR3 loop spans 13 amino acids. The CDR3 DNA is TGCGCCAGCAGCCAAGTTCTGATAGATGAGCAGTTCTTC. It specifies CASSQVLIDEQFF.

J is TRBJ2-2 and V is TRBV20-1; D unclear. V gave up 3 bases and J gave up 7 bases, with 15 bases separating them. This CDR3 comprises 14 residues. The germline V gene has CDR1 DFQATT and CDR2 SNEGSKA (reference sequence). Here the CDR3 reads CSASSGQANGELFF. The CDR3 DNA sequence: TGCAGTGCTAGCTCCGGGCAGGCGAACGGGGAGCTGTTTTTT.

The V and J genes are TRBV29-1 and TRBJ2-1; 8 bases are a match to TRBD2. The CDR3 spans 12 residues. Germline-derived CDR1 and CDR2 are SQVTM and ANQGSEA. V lost 3 bases to trimming and J lost 10 bases; unmatched junction nucleotides: 5. CDR3 sequence: CSVEGTSGEQFF. CDR3 nucleotide sequence: TGCAGCGTTGAGGGGACTAGTGGCGAGCAGTTCTTC.

The gene calls are TRBV2 and TRBJ1-5; maybe TRBD1 (6 bases). The CDR3 runs 17 residues. Germline V lookup: CDR1 SNHLY, CDR2 FYNNEI. The ends were cut back, 6 bases at V and 0 bases at J, with 18 bases in the middle. The CDR3: CASSGTKLRYSNQPQHF. The CDR3 nucleotides read TGTGCCAGCAGCGGGACAAAACTTAGATATAGCAATCAGCCCCAGCATTTT.

This clonotype was counted at least ten times. This chain joins TRBV29-1 and TRBJ2-5, with D perhaps given as TRBD1 or TRBD2 (6 bases each). This CDR3 spans 13 amino acids. Germline-derived CDR1 and CDR2 are SQVTM and ANQGSEA. The germline V and J ends were trimmed by 4 bases and 1 base, with 10 bases remaining between them. The DNA of the CDR3 is TGCAGCGTTGGAGGGGGAGGCCAAGAGACCCAGTACTTC. This translates into CSVGGGGQETQYF. Full variable domain (outside the CDR3, taken from reference TRBV29-1 and TRBJ2-5): SAVISQKPSRDICQRGTSLTIQCQVDSQVTMMFWYRQQPGQSLTLIATANQGSEATYESGFVIDKFPISRPNLTFSTLTVSNMSPEDSSIYLCSVGGGGQETQYFGPGTRLLVL.

This clonotype came up many times. The rearrangement links TRBV14 to TRBJ2-2; D gene uncertain. V lost 1 base, J lost 0 bases, and 3 bases lay in between. The germline gives CDR1 SGHDN, CDR2 FVKESK. There are 14 residues in the CDR3. The CDR3 sequence: CASSQVSNTGELFF. CDR3 DNA sequence: TGTGCCAGCAGCCAAGTATCGAACACCGGGGAGCTGTTTTTT.

This clonotype was picked up a small number of times. The chain links TRBV3-1 to TRBJ2-2; the match to TRBD2 covers 12 bases. The CDR3 covers 20 residues. The V gene's germline CDR1 is LGHDT and CDR2 YNNKEL (reference sequence). After removal of 0 bases from V and 2 bases from J, the junction contained 10 bases not matched to a gene. The chain's CDR3 is CASSQDIWLAGGTNTGELFF. DNA for the CDR3: TGTGCCAGCAGCCAAGATATTTGGCTAGCGGGAGGGACCAACACCGGGGAGCTGTTTTTT.

This clonotype was seen only a few times. The V call is TRBV2, the J call TRBJ2-7; D may correspond to TRBD1 or TRBD2 (6 bases each). V was shortened by 4 bases and J by 1 base, with 14 bases between the two germline ends. The germline gives CDR1 SNHLY, CDR2 FYNNEI. The CDR3 covers 15 residues. CDR3 amino acids: CASSVAGGLSYEQYF. The DNA for the CDR3 is TGTGCCAGCAGTGTAGCCGGGGGCTTGTCCTACGAGCAGTACTTC.

This clonotype showed up just a few times. The chain uses TRBV29-1 and TRBJ2-7, with 7 nucleotides matching TRBD1. The germline V gene encodes CDR1 SQVTM and CDR2 ANQGSEA. The CDR3 sequence is 13 residues long. The V gene end was trimmed by 3 bases and the J gene end by 3 bases; junction bases not matched to a gene: 5. The CDR3 sequence is CSVETGSSYEQYF. CDR3 DNA sequence: TGCAGCGTTGAGACAGGGTCCAGCTACGAGCAGTACTTC.

This clonotype was seen a few times. V usage is TRBV5-1 and J usage is TRBJ1-1; D may be TRBD1 (6 bases). The CDR3 covers 13 residues. In germline, CDR1 is SGHRS, CDR2 YFSETQ. V was pared by 6 bases and J by 5 bases, with 14 bases between. CDR3 nucleotide sequence: TGCGCCAGCACAACCAGGGGAGGGACTGAAGCTTTCTTT. It translates to CASTTRGGTEAFF.

The V gene is TRBV12-3 or TRBV12-4, the J gene TRBJ1-6; weak D call: TRBD1 (6 bases). Trimming pared 5 bases from V and 5 bases from J, leaving 10 bases between. The CDR3 is made up of 14 amino acids. CDR3 coding DNA: TGTGCCAGCAGTGGACAGACAAATAATTCACCCCTCCACTTT. This encodes CASSGQTNNSPLHF.

This clonotype was seen ten or more times. The rearrangement uses TRBV29-1 and TRBJ2-5, with 8 bases aligning to TRBD1. The CDR3 consists of 14 residues. V was clipped by 5 bases and J by 7 bases; unmatched bases: 12. Germline values: CDR1 SQVTM, CDR2 ANQGSEA. CDR3 protein: CSVTSDRGGGTQYF. The CDR3 nucleotides read TGCAGCGTTACATCCGACAGGGGCGGCGGGACCCAGTACTTC.

This clonotype was seen repeatedly, ten times or more. The rearrangement uses TRBV20-1 and TRBJ2-1; TRBD2 matches at 9 bases. The CDR3 consists of 16 residues. V trimming: 0 bases; J trimming: 7 bases; junction bases outside the gene matches: 10. Germline values: CDR1 DFQATT, CDR2 SNEGSKA (reference sequence). CDR3 sequence reads: CSARDQEREVLNEQFF. Written as DNA, the CDR3 is TGCAGTGCTAGAGATCAGGAGCGGGAGGTGTTGAATGAGCAGTTCTTC.

The V call is TRBV6-1, the J call TRBJ2-2; a weak D match, TRBD2 (5 bases). This CDR3 comprises 15 residues. V lost 0 bases and J 8 bases, leaving 13 bases between the germline ends. Germline assignment: CDR1 MNHNS and CDR2 SASEGT. CDR3 protein: CASSEAAGVGGELFF. For the CDR3, the DNA is TGTGCCAGCAGTGAAGCAGCCGGGGTTGGAGGGGAGCTGTTTTTT.

This clonotype was observed at least ten times. The chain combines TRBV3-1 with TRBJ1-4; D gene uncertain. This CDR3 region has 13 residues. Germline V gives CDR1 LGHDT, CDR2 YNNKEL (reference sequence). Trimming pared 5 bases from V and 4 bases from J, leaving 8 bases between. CDR3 nucleotides: TGTGCCAGCAGCGATGGTCTTAATGAAAAACTGTTTTTT. Its protein is CASSDGLNEKLFF.

The chain has TRBV7-9 and TRBJ1-2; the D is unclear. The germline CDR1 and CDR2 sequences are SEHNR and FQNEAQ (reference sequence). The CDR3 extends over 19 amino acids. Trimming took 5 bases from V and 0 from J, leaving 25 bases between them. Here the CDR3 reads CASSPLPSLDGEANYGYTF. In DNA form, the CDR3 reads TGTGCCAGCAGCCCCCTCCCTTCGTTGGACGGAGAAGCTAACTATGGCTACACCTTC.

This clonotype was seen a few times. V usage is TRBV7-8 and J usage is TRBJ2-7; 7 bases align to TRBD1. The ends lost 5 bases at V and 12 bases at J; junction bases unmatched: 10. The CDR3 covers 12 residues. The germline V gene encodes CDR1 SGHVS and CDR2 FQNEAQ. The CDR3 sequence: CASSPRDRFWYF. The CDR3, as DNA: TGTGCCAGCAGCCCGAGGGACAGATTTTGGTACTTC.